This TCR beta chain was sequenced during a study of T cells in localized non-small cell lung cancer. Points from the study as a whole: Uninvolved adjacent lung showed higher T cell clonality than tumor. Among the top 100 tumor clones, a median roughly 57 appeared in adjacent lung. In the blood, greater T cell density corresponded to longer overall survival. Multi-region tumor sequencing was not done, so intratumor heterogeneity could not be excluded.

This clone is a singleton in its sample. Its matching antigen is unknown. Sequencing used immunoSEQ multiplex PCR; TCRdb keeps in-frame clones, though not all of them. Found here are over 70,000 clones, approximately 87% of them singletons; the top ten hold 20% to 25%. Germline V gene sequence: CDR1 SGHTA, CDR2 FQGNSA. There are 18 residues in the CDR3. V lost 5 bases and J lost 8, with 27 bases in between. V usage is TRBV7-2 and J usage is TRBJ1-4; a possible D gene is TRBD1 (5 bases). The input for sequencing was peripheral blood, taken before any cancer treatment. The TCR was taken from a male donor older than 55 with stage III squamous cell lung carcinoma. The CDR3 reads CASSRRGREVGLREKLFF. In nucleotides, the CDR3 is TGTGCCAGCAGCCGCCGGGGCAGGGAGGTGGGGTTGAGGGAAAAACTGTTTTTT.